This T cell receptor beta chain was retrieved from a study of blood T cell repertoires in COVID-19. Study context: Samples representing acute and convalescent COVID-19 were sourced from the United States, Italy and Spain. Sources were T cells, B-cell-depleted T cells, or PBMCs; the material itself was cDNA or gDNA.

As handled by the study authors: By means of reference gene primer amplification, nucleated cell counts were estimated. Sequenced by immunoSEQ multiplex PCR; TCRdb stores in-frame clones only, minus some. That table is the source of V, J and clone size, and D and trimming were worked out from the DNA. The sample shows over 250,000 clones, around 90% of them seen only once. The length of the CDR3 is 14 residues. Germline V gene lookup returns CDR1 SGHNT and CDR2 YYREEE (reference sequence). V lost 5 bases and J lost 5; bases outside the gene matches: 7. This chain joins TRBV5-4 and TRBJ2-5; 9 bases fit TRBD1. The sequenced sample was peripheral blood. This TCR was recovered from a man between 45 and 60 years old with acute or convalescent COVID-19. CDR3 loop: CASRRDRVEETQYF. The CDR3 DNA sequence: TGTGCCAGCAGAAGGGACAGGGTGGAGGAGACCCAGTACTTC.